The table lists the clone carrying this T cell receptor beta chain with a few counts. Its matching antigen is unknown. Germline V gives CDR1 LGHNA, CDR2 YSLEER. The CDR3 has 15 residues. Germline trimming cut 4 bases from V and 4 bases from J; bases unmatched to any gene: 6. These data come from a study of beta chain features in type 1 diabetes. Across the whole study: Sorted cell examination encompassed approximately 98,000,000 cells across all samples.

Expressed TCRB transcripts were sequenced because the isolated RNA had all been reverse transcribed beforehand. Generated by immunoSEQ multiplex PCR, the TCRdb table keeps only in-frame clones and is missing some. Among some 900,000 clones listed, 15% to 20% were seen once. Study results and limitations: For patients, the naive, central memory and Treg TCRB repertoires appeared more alike than for healthy donors. Cells carrying high TCR expression could end up over-represented when cDNA is sequenced. Here, the possible influence of HLA type (on TCRB rearrangement) remained unresolved.

The specimen sequenced was naive CD4+ T cells from blood. This sequence originates from a woman between 18 and 29 years old in good health. The V call is TRBV4-3, the J call TRBJ2-2; 7 positions agree with TRBD2. The chain's CDR3 is CASSRRLAGTGELFF. In DNA, the CDR3 is TGCGCCAGCAGCCGCCGACTAGCCGGCACCGGGGAGCTGTTTTTT.